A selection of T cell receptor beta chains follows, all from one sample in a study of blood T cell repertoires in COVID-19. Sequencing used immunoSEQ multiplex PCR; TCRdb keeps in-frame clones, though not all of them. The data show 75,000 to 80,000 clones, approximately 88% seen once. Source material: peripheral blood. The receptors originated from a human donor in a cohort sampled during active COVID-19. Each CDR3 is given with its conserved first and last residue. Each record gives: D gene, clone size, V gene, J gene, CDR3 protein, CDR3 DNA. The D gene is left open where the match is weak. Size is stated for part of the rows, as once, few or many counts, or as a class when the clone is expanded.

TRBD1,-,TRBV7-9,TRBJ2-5,CASSSGQGIQETQYF,TGTGCCAGCAGCTCGGGACAGGGAATCCAAGAGACCCAGTACTTC
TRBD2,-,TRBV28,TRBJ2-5,CASTSGTMKTQYF,TGTGCCAGTACTAGCGGGACGATGAAGACCCAGTACTTC
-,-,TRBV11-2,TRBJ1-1,CASSLARDREAFF,TGTGCCAGCAGCTTAGCCCGAGACAGAGAAGCTTTCTTT
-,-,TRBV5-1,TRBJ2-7,CASSLEDRAYEQYF,TGCGCCAGCAGCTTGGAGGACAGAGCCTACGAGCAGTACTTC
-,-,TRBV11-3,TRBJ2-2,CASSWGPDTGELFF,TGTGCCAGCAGCTGGGGGCCAGACACCGGGGAGCTGTTTTTT
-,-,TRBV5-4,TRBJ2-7,CASSTSEATPPYF,TGTGCCAGCAGCACTTCCGAAGCCACCCCCCCGTACTTC
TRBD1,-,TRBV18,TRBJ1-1,CASSPGTANTEAFF,TGTGCCAGCTCACCTGGGACAGCGAACACTGAAGCTTTCTTT
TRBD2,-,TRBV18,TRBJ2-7,CASSPLSPNSGSRDEQYF,TGTGCCAGCTCACCCTTATCCCCCAATAGCGGGAGTCGGGACGAGCAGTACTTC
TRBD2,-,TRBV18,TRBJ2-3,CASSTIAGARDTQYF,TGTGCCAGCTCAACGATAGCGGGGGCCCGGGATACGCAGTATTTT
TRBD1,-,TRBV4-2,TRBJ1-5,CASSQDRDREYQPQHF,TGTGCCAGCAGCCAAGATAGGGACAGGGAGTATCAGCCCCAGCATTTT
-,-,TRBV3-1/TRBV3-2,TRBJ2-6,CASTRAPGANVLTF,TGTGCCAGCACCCGTGCGCCTGGGGCCAACGTCCTGACTTTC
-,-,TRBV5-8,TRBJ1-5,CASSLVGPNQPQHF,TGTGCCAGCAGCTTGGTGGGGCCCAATCAGCCCCAGCATTTT
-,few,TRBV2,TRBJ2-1,CASSEDMGASYNEQFF,TGTGCCAGCAGTGAAGACATGGGGGCGTCCTACAATGAGCAGTTCTTC
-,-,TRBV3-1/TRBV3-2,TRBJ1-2,CASSPERQLNYGYTF,TGTGCCAGCAGCCCGGAACGACAGCTTAACTATGGCTACACCTTC
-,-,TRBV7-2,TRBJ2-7,CASSLRGQGNEQYF,TGTGCCAGCAGCTTAAGGGGCCAGGGGAACGAGCAGTACTTC
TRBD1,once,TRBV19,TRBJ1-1,CASSNPNRGRDEAFF,TGTGCCAGTAGTAACCCAAACAGGGGGCGTGATGAAGCTTTCTTT